This T cell receptor beta chain was recorded in a study of T-cell reconstitution after alpha-beta-depleted transplantation in children. This clonotype has ten or more counts. Trimming took off 0 bases at V and 4 bases at J, with 10 bases between the two ends. Germline V gene lookup returns CDR1 SEHNR and CDR2 FQNEAQ (reference sequence). The CDR3 is made up of 14 amino acids. For TCRbeta, the library was prepared with unique molecular identifiers. MiXCR was run by TCRdb on the PCR reads, yielding one entry per CDR3 protein. The sample lists some 200,000 distinct CDR3 sequences, approximately 9.5% occurring once.

Sequenced material: PBMCs from the stem cell graft donor, taken from the stem cell graft. This TCR was sampled from a human donor who donated a stem cell graft to a child with acute lymphoblastic leukemia. This sequence joins TRBV7-9 and TRBJ2-7, with D possibly matching TRBD2 (5 bases). CDR3 bases: TGTGCCAGCAGCTTAGCTTGGCGGGTATACGAGCAGTACTTC. Residues: CASSLAWRVYEQYF.